The rows below give T cell receptor beta chains drawn from one sample of a study of T cell changes during pregnancy in multiple sclerosis. Measured with immunoSEQ multiplex PCR; TCRdb has only the in-frame clones, and not every one. This table holds some 39,000 clones, under 95% found once. Sample: CD4+ T cells from peripheral blood mononuclear cells, taken in the third trimester of pregnancy. The origin of the receptors is a female donor in good health, enrolled as a control in a pregnancy study. CDR3s include the opening cysteine and the closing phenylalanine or tryptophan. The D gene is left open where the match is weak.

length	V	D	J	DNA	CDR3
14	TRBV5-1	TRBD1	TRBJ2-7	TGCGCCAGCAGCTTGGACACAGGGGCCTACGAGCAGTACTTC	CASSLDTGAYEQYF
11	TRBV7-9	-	TRBJ1-1	TGTGCCGGTCAGACGGGGTCTGAAGCTTTCTTT	CAGQTGSEAFF
12	TRBV28	-	TRBJ1-6	TGTGCCAGCATCGGAGTAGATTCACCCCTCCACTTT	CASIGVDSPLHF
15	TRBV5-4	TRBD2	TRBJ2-1	TGTGCCAGCAGCCGGCCCGGGACTAGCATAAATGAGCAGTTCTTC	CASSRPGTSINEQFF
15	TRBV6-5	TRBD1	TRBJ1-4	TGTGCCAGCAGTTTGGGACAGGGATTGAATGAAAAACTGTTTTTT	CASSLGQGLNEKLFF
16	TRBV2	TRBD1	TRBJ1-1	TGTGCCAGCAGTGAGAGTGGCCTCCCCGGACAGGGGCAAGCTTTCTTT	CASSESGLPGQGQAFF
16	TRBV9	TRBD1	TRBJ1-2	TGTGCCAGCAGCCCAACACACAGGGGAGACGACTATGGCTACACCTTC	CASSPTHRGDDYGYTF
17	TRBV4-1	TRBD1	TRBJ1-5	TGCGCCAGCAGCCAAGAATTGACAGGGGGCACGTATCAGCCCCAGCATTTT	CASSQELTGGTYQPQHF
19	TRBV13	-	TRBJ1-6	TGTGCCAGCAGCTTAGTTGGATACAGGACTAGCTCCTATAATTCACCCCTCCACTTT	CASSLVGYRTSSYNSPLHF
15	TRBV4-1	TRBD2	TRBJ2-3	TGCGCCAGCAGCCAATGGGGACTAGCCATAGATACGCAGTATTTT	CASSQWGLAIDTQYF
14	TRBV5-6	-	TRBJ2-7	TGTGCCAGCAGCTTGGAGAGGCAAAATGGGGAGCAGTACTTC	CASSLERQNGEQYF
15	TRBV6-5	-	TRBJ2-7	TGTGCCAGCAGCCGGACAGTGGTGAGCTCCTACGAGCAGTACTTC	CASSRTVVSSYEQYF
15	TRBV5-1	TRBD2	TRBJ2-7	TGCGCCAGCAGCACCCCGGGGGGGAGCTCCTACGAGCAGTACTTC	CASSTPGGSSYEQYF
16	TRBV19	TRBD2	TRBJ2-3	TGTGCCAGTAGGCGGGCGGGGGGTACTAGCACAGATACGCAGTATTTT	CASRRAGGTSTDTQYF
11	TRBV2	-	TRBJ2-7	TGTGCCAGCAGTCCGTCCTACGAGCAGTACTTC	CASSPSYEQYF